The entry below gives a single T cell receptor (beta chain) sequence along with its context. The method was immunoSEQ multiplex PCR; TCRdb's version includes in-frame clones alone and lacks a portion of them. Here the sample spans roughly 2.4 million clones, 90% to 96% being singletons. Nashville, Tennessee was home to all donors, each a Caucasian adult. CD4+ cells were split into CD45RA+ naive and CD45RA-negative memory subsets. This specimen belongs to a study of shared clonotypes between healthy human individuals. Looking at the study overall: The donors, a couple of women and a few men, were aged 18 to 49. Each donor's CD8 memory used one plate, CD8 naive two, each CD4 subset three.

CDR3 length equals 13 residues. The V gene's germline CDR1 is KGHSH and CDR2 LQKENI. With V trimmed by 3 bases and J by 9 bases, 1 base remained unmatched. The clonotype originates from a man aged 18-30 years in good health. Sequencing was carried out using naive CD4+ T cells sorted from blood. Documented subset: CD45RA+ positively selected. V and J are TRBV18 and TRBJ1-6, with 8 bases matching TRBD1. The CDR3 nucleotides are TGTGCCAGCTCACCGGGGACAGGTTCACCCCTCCACTTT. Protein: CASSPGTGSPLHF.